This T cell receptor beta chain comes out of a study of human T cells and chemical hapten exposure. Study-wide background: Diphenylcyclopropenone, dosed weekly to the scalp, was given to patients throughout the roughly 25-week study.

Germline CDR1 and CDR2: SQVTM and ANQGSEA. The CDR3 runs 12 residues. Trimming shortened V by 6 bases and J by 8 bases, and 13 bases separated the two germline ends. This clonotype was recorded only once. Time point indicated: pre-sensitization, week 0. The treatment here: therapeutic diphenylcyclopropenone sensitization with weekly scalp DPC. Blood was drawn before each patch test was applied. TCRdb fed the RACE reads into MiXCR, producing one record per CDR3 protein. The repertoire includes about 110,000 distinct CDR3 sequences, more than 10% of them detected once, and around 1.6% sits in the top ten.

This chain connects TRBV29-1 to TRBJ1-4; possibly TRBD1 for D (5 bases). The source is a woman aged 45-65 years with alopecia areata. Some clones in this sample may be carry-over from other donors' samples. The specimen was whole blood, collected in connection with sensitization to the hapten diphenylcyclopropenone (DPC). As DNA, the CDR3 is TGCAGCGTAGGAGCAGGGAGGGAAAAACTGTTTTTT. As protein: CSVGAGREKLFF.